Sequencing of this T cell receptor beta chain was carried out in a study of cytomegalovirus exposure and HLA in healthy donors. The study's findings and limits: In a later analysis, parvovirus B19, influenza, CMV and Epstein-Barr virus appeared linked to several top co-occurrence clusters. As was reported, the classifier diagnosed cytomegalovirus status with high specificity and sensitivity. Cytomegalovirus-associated status was assigned to 150 to 200 TCR beta chains.

Germline V gene sequence: CDR1 SEHNR, CDR2 FQNEAQ (reference sequence). The CDR3 contains 15 residues. The germline V and J ends were trimmed by 2 bases and 3 bases, with 10 bases remaining between them. Notes on this clone: Antigen specificity is unknown.

The primer mix had 60 Vbeta and 13 Jbeta primers. Clones were sequenced by immunoSEQ multiplex PCR, and TCRdb holds only the in-frame ones, with some missing. The repertoire includes tens of thousands of clones, approximately 83% of them detected once, and about 10% sits in the top ten. The chain joins TRBV7-9 to TRBJ2-2; D perhaps matches TRBD2 (5 bases). What was sequenced was PBMCs. This receptor was obtained from a female donor in good health and CMV-seronegative. CDR3 residues: CASSLTGTDTGELFF. For the CDR3, the DNA is TGTGCCAGCAGCTTAACGGGAACGGACACCGGGGAGCTGTTTTTT.